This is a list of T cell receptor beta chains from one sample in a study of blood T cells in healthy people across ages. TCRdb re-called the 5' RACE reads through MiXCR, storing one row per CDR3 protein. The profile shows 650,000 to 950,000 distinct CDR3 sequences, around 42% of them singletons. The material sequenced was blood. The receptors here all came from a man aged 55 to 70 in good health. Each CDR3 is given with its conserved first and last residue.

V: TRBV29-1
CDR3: CSVDSRGLQETQYF

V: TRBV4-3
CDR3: CASSQDALTNQPQHF

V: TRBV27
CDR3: CASSRGSGEQYF

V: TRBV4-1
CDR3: CASSRTNVQETQYF

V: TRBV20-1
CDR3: CSASVGVGYTF

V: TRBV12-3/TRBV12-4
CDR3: CASSYGTQVVGSYNEQFF

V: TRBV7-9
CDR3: CASSSGQGAQGYGYTF

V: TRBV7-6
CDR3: CASSLDLTSGVQYF

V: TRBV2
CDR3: CASGDLGWANVLTF

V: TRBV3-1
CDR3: CASSQTLSGGDTQYF

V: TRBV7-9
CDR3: CASSLGPGQGDLRGNTIYF

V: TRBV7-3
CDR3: CASSLKSGGVEQFF

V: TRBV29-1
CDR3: CSVRGGKESEQYF

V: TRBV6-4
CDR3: CASSDSGTNTQYF

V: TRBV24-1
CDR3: CATSDSGLGEQFF

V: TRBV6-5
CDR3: CASSYSVNGNYGYTF

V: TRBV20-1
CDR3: CSVGTGGNYGYTF

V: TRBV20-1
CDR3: CSARLLAGGLTSYNEQFF

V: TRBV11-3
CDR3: CASSYAGGAPNNEQFF

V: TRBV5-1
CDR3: CASSLGQGAYNEQYF

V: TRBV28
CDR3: CASSLSLPRGQYEQYF

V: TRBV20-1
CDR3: CSARAGQGHLETQYF

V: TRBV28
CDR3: CACRKLVGGNEQFF

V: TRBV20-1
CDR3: CSAGTGTGGYEQYF

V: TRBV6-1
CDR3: CASSEALQQGLEQYF

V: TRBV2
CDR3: CASSVYGNEKLFF

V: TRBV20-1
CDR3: CSARGQGGVRETQYF

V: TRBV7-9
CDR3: CASSLLISTDTQYF

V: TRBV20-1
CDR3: CSARGRGYEQYF

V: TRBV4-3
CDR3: CASSQRPGGGTDTQYF

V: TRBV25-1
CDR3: CASSEAKTLFNEKLFF

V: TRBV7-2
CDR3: CASSRGQAGKETQYF

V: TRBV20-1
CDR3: CSVAGQNYEQYF

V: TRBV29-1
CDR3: CSVAQAYNEQYF

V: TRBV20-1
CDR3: CSASPGTGRGEQYF

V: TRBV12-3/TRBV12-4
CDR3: CASRRRVDTQYF

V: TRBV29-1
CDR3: CSVEPGTAIHEYF

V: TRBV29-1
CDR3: CSVTGLSNTGELFF

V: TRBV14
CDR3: CASSPPRGGNYGYTF

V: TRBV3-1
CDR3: CASSSIGTSNEQFF